Shown below are 23 T cell receptor beta chains from a single sample sequenced in a study of identical twins (dated by TCRdb to between 2015 and 2016). The library was produced with 5' RACE. This sample was sequenced with an Illumina HiSeq 2000. TCRdb cleaned the public reads at Q25 with fastp, built clones with MiXCR and kept in-frame beta chains. Entries are consolidated by CDR3 protein sequence, retaining the most common genes and DNA. The sample data list fewer than 250,000 distinct CDR3 sequences, and around 10% of these were observed just once. The ten largest clonotypes hold roughly 5% of the sample. Sequenced input: memory (CD45RO+) T cells sorted from blood. The cell subset or site label for this specimen denotes: CD45RO+ enriched T cells. The receptors come from a woman between 18 and 29 years old in good health.

This chain links TRBV6-2 or TRBV6-3 with TRBJ2-1; the match to TRBD1 covers 9 bases. This CDR3 comprises 13 residues. Trimming took 5 bases from V and 7 from J; bases not matched to a gene: 3. In germline, CDR1 is MNHEY, CDR2 SVGEGT. CDR3 coding DNA: TGTGCCAGCAGTACAGGGGGCATAAATGAGCAGTTCTTC. Translating it yields CASSTGGINEQFF.

The table lists this clonotype with many counts. The rearrangement uses TRBV12-3 or TRBV12-4 and TRBJ2-1; 13 nucleotides line up with TRBD2. Unmatched junction bases numbered 13, after V lost 5 bases and J lost 0 bases. This CDR3 is built from 20 residues. This CDR3 reads CASSLRLAGGIFSSYNEQFF. The CDR3 coding sequence is TGTGCCAGCAGTCTGCGACTAGCGGGAGGAATCTTTAGCTCCTACAATGAGCAGTTCTTC.

V is TRBV7-8 and J is TRBJ2-3, with TRBD2 matching over 11 bases. The ends lost 6 bases at V and 0 bases at J; junction bases unmatched: 5. The germline CDR1 and CDR2 sequences are SGHVS and FQNEAQ. This CDR3 contains 16 residues. The CDR3 loop is CASSRLAGRSTDTQYF. The CDR3 nucleotides are TGTGCCAGCAGTCGACTAGCGGGGAGGAGCACAGATACGCAGTATTTT.

The table lists this clonotype with a few counts. The chain recombines TRBV7-9 with TRBJ2-1; tentative D call: TRBD2 (6 bases). The CDR3 covers 15 residues. The V end lost 4 bases, the J end lost 7 bases, and 17 bases lay between the germline ends. Germline V gives CDR1 SEHNR, CDR2 FQNEAQ (reference sequence). The CDR3 is CASSSDWRGRNEQFF. The CDR3 DNA reads as TGTGCCAGCAGCTCCGACTGGCGGGGTCGAAATGAGCAGTTCTTC.

This clonotype was seen a few times. The genes are TRBV5-1 and TRBJ2-7; TRBD1 might be the D (5 bases). This CDR3 is 14 amino acids long. The germline V and J ends were trimmed by 0 bases and 3 bases, with 10 bases remaining between them. CDR1 and CDR2 (germline): SGHRS, YFSETQ. The DNA for the CDR3 is TGCGCCAGCAGCTTGGCCCCCAGGGTCTACGAGCAGTACTTC. Translation gives CASSLAPRVYEQYF. The whole variable domain, remainder taken from reference TRBV5-1 and TRBJ2-7, is KAGVTQTPRYLIKTRGQQVTLSCSPISGHRSVSWYQQTPGQGLQFLFEYFSETQRNKGNFPGRFSGRQFSNSRSEMNVSTLELGDSALYLCASSLAPRVYEQYFGPGTRLTVT.

This chain uses TRBV3-1 with TRBJ1-3; tentative D call: TRBD1 (5 bases). CDR1 LGHDT and CDR2 YNNKEL come from the germline V gene (reference sequence). The CDR3 runs to 14 residues. With 1 base removed from V and 4 bases from J, the gap between germline ends came to 8 bases. CDR3 protein: CASSQVQVGNTIYF. The DNA for the CDR3 is TGTGCCAGCAGCCAAGTACAGGTCGGAAACACCATATATTTT.

This clonotype was seen more than once but under ten times. The gene calls are TRBV10-1 and TRBJ2-1, with 10 bases lining up with TRBD2. V dropped 3 bases and J dropped 7; count of bases not matched to a gene: 9. Germline-derived CDR1 and CDR2 are WNHNN and SYGVQD (reference sequence). CDR3 length equals 16 residues. The DNA for the CDR3 is TGCGCCAGCAGTGAAGCCAGCGGGGGGGTTCCGAATGAGCAGTTCTTC. Protein sequence: CASSEASGGVPNEQFF.

This clonotype was counted many times. The gene calls are TRBV12-5 and TRBJ1-4; a weak D match, TRBD1 (5 bases). Germline-derived CDR1 and CDR2 are LGHNT and FRNRAP. CDR3 length: 11 residues. V was cut by 4 bases and J by 11 bases, with 8 bases left in between. CDR3 DNA sequence: TGTGCTAGTGGTTCTAGGGGTAAACTGTTTTTT. Residues: CASGSRGKLFF.

The J gene is TRBJ1-2, the V gene TRBV7-9, with D tentatively TRBD1 (5 bases). CDR3 length equals 14 residues. Germline V gives CDR1 SEHNR, CDR2 FQNEAQ (reference sequence). The V gene lost 3 bases and the J gene lost 6 bases, with 14 bases spanning the gap. The chain's CDR3 is CASSFQGLGDGYTF. CDR3 nucleotide sequence: TGTGCCAGCAGCTTCCAGGGTTTGGGGGATGGCTACACCTTC.

There are a few counts of this clonotype. The V gene is TRBV4-2, the J gene TRBJ2-1, with 8 bases aligning to TRBD2. CDR1 is LGHNA, CDR2 YNFKEQ, per germline. The CDR3 has 16 residues. The trim removed 0 bases at V and 4 bases at J, leaving 5 bases unmatched. CDR3 nucleotide sequence: TGTGCCAGCAGCCAAGATGACGGGGGGGAGTACAATGAGCAGTTCTTC. Translation gives CASSQDDGGEYNEQFF.

The sample holds many counts of this clonotype. J is TRBJ1-6 and V is TRBV10-3, with TRBD1 matching 7 bases. Germline V gene data show CDR1 as ENHRY and CDR2 as SYGVKD. The CDR3 contains 13 residues. The V and J ends lost 7 bases and 9 bases, in that order; junction bases with no gene match: 6. CDR3 DNA sequence: TGTGCCATCACCATGGGACAGCCTTCACCCCTCCACTTT. This gives the protein CAITMGQPSPLHF.

The gene calls are TRBV27 and TRBJ1-1; D uncertain. Germline V CDR1 and CDR2: MNHEY, SMNVEV (reference sequence). The V end lost 3 bases, the J end lost 0 bases, and 5 bases lay between the germline ends. There are 13 residues in the CDR3. CDR3 in amino acids: CASSLVMNTEAFF. The CDR3 nucleotides read TGTGCCAGCAGTTTGGTGATGAACACTGAAGCTTTCTTT.

This clonotype was seen repeatedly, ten times or more. V and J are TRBV15 and TRBJ2-1, with D possibly being TRBD1 (6 bases). The V end was cut by 5 bases, the J end by 6 bases, with 20 bases between. Germline V gene lookup returns CDR1 LNHNV and CDR2 YYDKDF (reference sequence). This CDR3 is built from 16 residues. The CDR3: CATSSERGTRLNEQFF. The CDR3 nucleotides are TGTGCCACCAGCTCAGAGAGGGGGACGAGGCTCAATGAGCAGTTCTTC.

The V gene is TRBV5-6, the J gene TRBJ2-6; D not resolved. The germline V and J ends were trimmed by 6 bases and 2 bases, with 6 bases remaining between them. Germline assignment: CDR1 SGHDT and CDR2 YYEEEE. The CDR3 consists of 13 residues. In nucleotides, the CDR3 is TGTGCCAGCACCCTTCCTGGGGCCAACGTCCTGACTTTC. Translation gives CASTLPGANVLTF.

The genes are TRBV12-3 or TRBV12-4 and TRBJ2-1; TRBD1 matches 9 bases. The junction had 6 bases not matched to a gene; V was cut back by 3 bases and J by 9 bases. The CDR3 totals 14 residues. The CDR3 region is CASSFQGQGGEQFF. Written as DNA, the CDR3 is TGTGCCAGCAGTTTTCAGGGACAGGGTGGTGAGCAGTTCTTC.

The chain is built from TRBV12-3 or TRBV12-4 and TRBJ2-3, with a weak D call TRBD2 (7 bases). CDR3 length equals 15 residues. V was pared by 6 bases and J by 5 bases, with 18 bases between. CDR3 protein: CASSSSRGAGDTQYF. The CDR3 region has the DNA TGTGCCAGCAGCTCCTCCCGGGGGGCCGGAGATACGCAGTATTTT.

This clonotype showed up many times. The V gene is TRBV12-3 or TRBV12-4, the J gene TRBJ2-1, with D uncertain. The CDR3 has 11 residues. The V and J ends lost 4 bases and 9 bases respectively, with 7 bases between them. CDR3 region: CASSSRLEQFF. CDR3 DNA: TGTGCCAGCAGTTCTAGGCTTGAGCAGTTCTTC.

This chain uses TRBV29-1 with TRBJ1-2; D perhaps matches TRBD1 (5 bases). V was trimmed by 4 bases and J by 8 bases, leaving 11 bases between them. The germline gives CDR1 SQVTM, CDR2 ANQGSEA. CDR3 length: 11 amino acids. DNA of the CDR3: TGCAGCGTTGCAACAGGAGGAGGCTACACCTTC. This translates into CSVATGGGYTF.

This clonotype has only a few counts. V usage is TRBV20-1 and J usage is TRBJ2-5, with a possible D match to TRBD2 (6 bases). Germline loops: CDR1 DFQATT, CDR2 SNEGSKA (reference sequence). Trimming took off 8 bases at V and 1 base at J, with 14 bases between the two ends. CDR3 length: 13 residues. CDR3: CSPTAGRQETQYF. The CDR3 nucleotides are TGCAGTCCAACTGCGGGGCGCCAAGAGACCCAGTACTTC.

As DNA, the CDR3 is TGCAGCGTTGGGACAGGGGAGGACACCATATATTTT. As protein: CSVGTGEDTIYF. The rearrangement links TRBV29-1 to TRBJ1-3, with 9 bases identical to TRBD1. CDR1 and CDR2 from the germline V gene are SQVTM and ANQGSEA. This CDR3 is built from 12 residues. J lost 8 bases, V lost 4 bases, and 3 bases had no gene match.

This clonotype has ten or more counts. The rearrangement links TRBV5-1 to TRBJ2-1; 7 bases agree with TRBD2. The CDR3 sequence is 16 residues long. Germline assignment: CDR1 SGHRS and CDR2 YFSETQ. The ends lost 0 bases at V and 0 bases at J; junction bases unmatched: 3. The CDR3 DNA sequence: TGCGCCAGCAGCTTGGCGCCGGGAGGCTCCTACAATGAGCAGTTCTTC. Translating gives CASSLAPGGSYNEQFF.

The CDR3 DNA sequence: TGTGCCAGCAGTGGAGTAGCGGGGGAATCCGGGGAGCTGTTTTTT. Protein sequence: CASSGVAGESGELFF. The chain recombines TRBV25-1 with TRBJ2-2; 9 nucleotides agree with TRBD2. The CDR3 length is 15 residues. V shed 4 bases and J 6 bases; nucleotides not matched to a gene: 6. Germline assignment: CDR1 MGHDK and CDR2 SYGVNS. Together with reference TRBV25-1 and TRBJ2-2, the CDR3 gives the full variable domain: EADIYQTPRYLVIGTGKKITLECSQTMGHDKMYWYQQDPGMELHLIHYSYGVNSTEKGDLSSESTVSRIRTEHFPLTLESARPSHTSQYLCASSGVAGESGELFFGEGSRLTVL.

V gene TRBV19 combines with J gene TRBJ2-4; D is perhaps TRBD1 (6 bases). The CDR3 length is 15 residues. CDR1 LNHDA and CDR2 SQIVND come from the germline V gene (reference sequence). The V end was cut by 11 bases, the J end by 1 base, with 18 bases between. The CDR3 here is CAAHHRVLAKNIQYF. The CDR3, as DNA: TGTGCCGCGCATCACAGGGTACTGGCCAAAAACATTCAGTACTTC.